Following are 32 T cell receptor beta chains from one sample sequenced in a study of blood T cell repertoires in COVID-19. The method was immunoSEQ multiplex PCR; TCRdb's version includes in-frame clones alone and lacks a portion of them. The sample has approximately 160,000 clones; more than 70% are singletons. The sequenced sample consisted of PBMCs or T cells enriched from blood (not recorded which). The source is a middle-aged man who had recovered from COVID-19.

The CDR3 here is CASSPQGNAWDRGDQHF. The CDR3 region has the DNA TGTGCCAGCAGTCCCCAGGGGAATGCATGGGACAGAGGGGACCAGCATTTT. The chain is built from TRBV6-6 and TRBJ1-5; 7 nucleotides agree with TRBD1. The CDR3 consists of 17 residues. V was clipped by 5 bases and J by 12 bases; unmatched bases: 22. CDR1 and CDR2 from the germline V gene are MNHNY and SVGAGI (reference sequence).

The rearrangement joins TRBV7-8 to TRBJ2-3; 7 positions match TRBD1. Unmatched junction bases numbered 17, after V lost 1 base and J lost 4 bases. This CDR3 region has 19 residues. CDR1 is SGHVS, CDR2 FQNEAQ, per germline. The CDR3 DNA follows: TGTGCCAGCAGCTTAGTCCGAAGGCGGCCGACAGGGTTAGCAGATACGCAGTATTTT. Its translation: CASSLVRRRPTGLADTQYF.

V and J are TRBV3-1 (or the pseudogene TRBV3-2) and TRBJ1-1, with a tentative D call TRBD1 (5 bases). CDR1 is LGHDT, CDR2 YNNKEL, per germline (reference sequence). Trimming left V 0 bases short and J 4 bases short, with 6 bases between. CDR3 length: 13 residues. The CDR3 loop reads CASSQEDITEAFF. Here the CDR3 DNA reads TGTGCCAGCAGCCAAGAGGACATCACTGAAGCTTTCTTT.

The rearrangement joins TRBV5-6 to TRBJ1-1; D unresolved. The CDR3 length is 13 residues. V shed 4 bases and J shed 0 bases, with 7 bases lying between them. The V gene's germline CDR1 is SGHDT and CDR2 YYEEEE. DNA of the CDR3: TGTGCCAGCAGCGTACCAGTGAACACTGAAGCTTTCTTT. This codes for CASSVPVNTEAFF.

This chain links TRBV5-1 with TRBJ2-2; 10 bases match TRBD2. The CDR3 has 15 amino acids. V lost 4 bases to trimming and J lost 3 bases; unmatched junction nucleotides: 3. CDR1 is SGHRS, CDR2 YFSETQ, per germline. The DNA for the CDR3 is TGCGCCAGCAGCCGAGGACTAGCGGACACCGGGGAGCTGTTTTTT. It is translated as CASSRGLADTGELFF.

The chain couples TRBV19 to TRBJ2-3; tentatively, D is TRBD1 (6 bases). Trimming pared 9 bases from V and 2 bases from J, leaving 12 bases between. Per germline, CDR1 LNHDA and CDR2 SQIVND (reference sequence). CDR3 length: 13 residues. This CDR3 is CASSRQDTDTQYF. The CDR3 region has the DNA TGTGCCAGCAGCCGACAGGACACAGATACGCAGTATTTT.

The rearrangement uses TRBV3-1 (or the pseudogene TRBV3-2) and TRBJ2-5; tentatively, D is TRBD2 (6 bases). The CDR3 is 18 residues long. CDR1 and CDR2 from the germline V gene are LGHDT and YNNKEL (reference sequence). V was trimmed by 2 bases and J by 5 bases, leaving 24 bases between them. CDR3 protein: CASSQMRASVRPQETQYF. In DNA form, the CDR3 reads TGTGCCAGCAGCCAAATGAGGGCTAGCGTCCGCCCTCAGGAGACCCAGTACTTC.

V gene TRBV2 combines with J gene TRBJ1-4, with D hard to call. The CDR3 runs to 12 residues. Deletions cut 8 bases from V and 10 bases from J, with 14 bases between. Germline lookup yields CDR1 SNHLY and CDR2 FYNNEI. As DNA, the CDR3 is TGTGCCAGCGAGGGAGGTAGTGTAAAACTGTTTTTT. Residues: CASEGGSVKLFF.

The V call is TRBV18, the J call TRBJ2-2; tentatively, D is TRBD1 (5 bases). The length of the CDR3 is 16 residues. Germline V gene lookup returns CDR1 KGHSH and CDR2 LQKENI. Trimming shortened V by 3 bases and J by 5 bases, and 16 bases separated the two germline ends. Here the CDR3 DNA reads TGTGCCAGCTCACCCCTAGACTCCCCAGGGACCGGGGAGCTGTTTTTT. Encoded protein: CASSPLDSPGTGELFF.

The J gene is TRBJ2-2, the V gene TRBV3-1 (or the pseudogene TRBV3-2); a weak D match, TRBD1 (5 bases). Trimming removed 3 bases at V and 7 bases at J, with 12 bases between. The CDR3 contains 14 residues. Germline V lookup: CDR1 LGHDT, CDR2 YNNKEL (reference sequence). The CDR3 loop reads CASSHPQGRGELFF. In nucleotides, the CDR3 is TGTGCCAGCAGCCACCCCCAGGGCCGCGGGGAGCTGTTTTTT.

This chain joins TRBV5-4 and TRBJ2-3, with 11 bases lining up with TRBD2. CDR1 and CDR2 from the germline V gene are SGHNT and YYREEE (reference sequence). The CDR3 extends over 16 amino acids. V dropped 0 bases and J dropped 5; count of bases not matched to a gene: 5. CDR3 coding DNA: TGTGCCAGCAGCTTGGTAGCGGGGGGGAGGGGAGATACGCAGTATTTT. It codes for CASSLVAGGRGDTQYF.

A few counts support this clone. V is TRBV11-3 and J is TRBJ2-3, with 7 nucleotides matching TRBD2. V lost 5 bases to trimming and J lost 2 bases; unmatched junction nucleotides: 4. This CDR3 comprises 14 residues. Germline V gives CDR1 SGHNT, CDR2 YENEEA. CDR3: CASSPGGNTDTQYF. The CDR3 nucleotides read TGTGCCAGCAGCCCCGGGGGGAACACAGATACGCAGTATTTT.

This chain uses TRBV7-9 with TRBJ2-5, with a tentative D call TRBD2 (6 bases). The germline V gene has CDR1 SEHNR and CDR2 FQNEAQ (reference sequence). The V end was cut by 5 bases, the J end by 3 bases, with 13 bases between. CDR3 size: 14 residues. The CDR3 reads CASSPGGVKETQYF. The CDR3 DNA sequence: TGTGCCAGCAGCCCCGGAGGGGTCAAAGAGACCCAGTACTTC.

The CDR3 DNA reads TGCGCCAGCAGCTTGGGGGCAGGGTGGGATCAGCCCCAGCATTTT. Translation gives CASSLGAGWDQPQHF. The rearrangement uses TRBV5-1 and TRBJ1-5; D possibly corresponds to TRBD1 (5 bases). CDR1 is SGHRS, CDR2 YFSETQ, per germline. CDR3 length equals 15 residues. V dropped 0 bases and J dropped 5 bases, with 12 bases sitting between them.

Here the CDR3 DNA reads TGTGCCAGTAGCGGGGATAATTCACCCCTCCACTTT. As protein: CASSGDNSPLHF. The chain has TRBV19 and TRBJ1-6; D is unclear. This CDR3 is built from 12 residues. The germline V gene encodes CDR1 LNHDA and CDR2 SQIVND (reference sequence). The germline V and J ends were trimmed by 6 bases and 5 bases, with 5 bases remaining between them.

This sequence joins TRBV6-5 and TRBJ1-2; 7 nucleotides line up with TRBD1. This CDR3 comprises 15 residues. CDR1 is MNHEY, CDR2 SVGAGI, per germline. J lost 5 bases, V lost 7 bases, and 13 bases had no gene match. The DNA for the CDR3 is TGTGCCAGCACCCGAGGACAGGAAGGGCCTTATGGCTACACCTTC. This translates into CASTRGQEGPYGYTF.

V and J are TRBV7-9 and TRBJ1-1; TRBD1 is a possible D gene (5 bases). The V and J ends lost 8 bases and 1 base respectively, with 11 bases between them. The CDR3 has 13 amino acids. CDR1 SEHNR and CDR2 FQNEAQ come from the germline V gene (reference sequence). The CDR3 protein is CASGGDGNTEAFF. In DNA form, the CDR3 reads TGTGCCAGCGGGGGGGACGGGAACACTGAAGCTTTCTTT.

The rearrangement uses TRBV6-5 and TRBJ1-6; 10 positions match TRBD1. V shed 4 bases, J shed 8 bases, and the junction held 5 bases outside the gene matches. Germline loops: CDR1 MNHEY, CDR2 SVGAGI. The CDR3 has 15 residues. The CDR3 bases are TGTGCCAGCAGTTTGACCGGGACAGGGGATTCACCCCTCCACTTT. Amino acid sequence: CASSLTGTGDSPLHF.

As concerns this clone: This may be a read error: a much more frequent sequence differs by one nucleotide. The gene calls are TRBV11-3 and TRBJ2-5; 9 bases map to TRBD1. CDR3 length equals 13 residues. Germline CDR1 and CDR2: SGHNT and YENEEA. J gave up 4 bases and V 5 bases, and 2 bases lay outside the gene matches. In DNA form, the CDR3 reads TGTGCCAGCAGCCAGGACAGGGGAGAGACCCAGTACTTC. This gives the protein CASSQDRGETQYF.

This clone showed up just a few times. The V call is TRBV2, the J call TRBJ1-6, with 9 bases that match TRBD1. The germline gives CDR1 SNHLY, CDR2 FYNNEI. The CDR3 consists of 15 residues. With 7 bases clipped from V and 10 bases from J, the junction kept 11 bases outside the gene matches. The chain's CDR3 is CASTPRTGVESPLHF. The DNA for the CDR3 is TGTGCCAGCACGCCGAGGACAGGGGTGGAATCACCCCTCCACTTT. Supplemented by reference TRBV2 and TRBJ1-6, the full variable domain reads EPEVTQTPSHQVTQMGQEVILRCVPISNHLYFYWYRQILGQKVEFLVSFYNNEISEKSEIFDDQFSVERPDGSNFTLKIRSTKLEDSAMYFCASTPRTGVESPLHFGNGTRLTVT.

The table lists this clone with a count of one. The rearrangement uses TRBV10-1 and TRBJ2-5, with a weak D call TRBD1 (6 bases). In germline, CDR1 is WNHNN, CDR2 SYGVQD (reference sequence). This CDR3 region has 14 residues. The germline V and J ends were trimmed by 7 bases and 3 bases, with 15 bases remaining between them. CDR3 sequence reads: CASIERTDKETQYF. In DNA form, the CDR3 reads TGCGCCAGCATAGAACGGACAGATAAAGAGACCCAGTACTTC.

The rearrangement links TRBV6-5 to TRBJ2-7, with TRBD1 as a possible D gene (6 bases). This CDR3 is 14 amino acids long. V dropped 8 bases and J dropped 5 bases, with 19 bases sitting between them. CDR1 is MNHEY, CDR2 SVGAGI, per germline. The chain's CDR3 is CASRLLGAPHEQYF. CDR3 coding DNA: TGTGCCAGCCGCCTTTTGGGGGCGCCCCACGAGCAGTACTTC.

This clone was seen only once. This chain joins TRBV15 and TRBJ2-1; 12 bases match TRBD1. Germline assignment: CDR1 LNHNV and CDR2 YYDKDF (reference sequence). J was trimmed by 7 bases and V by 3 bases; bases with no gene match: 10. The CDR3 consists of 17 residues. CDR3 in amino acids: CATSSPSGDRGLNEQFF. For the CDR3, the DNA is TGTGCCACCAGCAGCCCCTCGGGGGACAGGGGGCTGAATGAGCAGTTCTTC.

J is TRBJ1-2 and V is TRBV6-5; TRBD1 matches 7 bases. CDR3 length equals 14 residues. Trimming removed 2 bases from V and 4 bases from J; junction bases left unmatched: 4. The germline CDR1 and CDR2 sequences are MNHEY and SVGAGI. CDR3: CASSYRGRGYGYTF. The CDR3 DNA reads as TGTGCCAGCAGTTACAGGGGGCGCGGCTATGGCTACACCTTC.

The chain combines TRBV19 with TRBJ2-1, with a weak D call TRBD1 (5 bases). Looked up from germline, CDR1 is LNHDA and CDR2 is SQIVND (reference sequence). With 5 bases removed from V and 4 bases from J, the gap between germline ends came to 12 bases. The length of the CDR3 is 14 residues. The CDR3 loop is CASSPWTRYNEQFF. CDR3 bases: TGTGCCAGTAGTCCCTGGACAAGATACAATGAGCAGTTCTTC.

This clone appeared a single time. The CDR3 DNA sequence: TGTGCCATCGATAGAGGAAACACCATATATTTT. This codes for CAIDRGNTIYF. This sequence joins TRBV10-3 and TRBJ1-3; D not resolved. CDR1 is ENHRY, CDR2 SYGVKD, per germline. This CDR3 is built from 11 residues. V was trimmed by 8 bases and J by 4 bases, leaving 6 bases between them.

This chain's CDR3 is CASSPAGVTGANVLTF. The CDR3 DNA follows: TGTGCCAGCAGCCCGGCAGGGGTTACTGGGGCCAACGTCCTGACTTTC. This chain links TRBV5-4 with TRBJ2-6, with a tentative D call TRBD1 (6 bases). Germline V lookup: CDR1 SGHNT, CDR2 YYREEE (reference sequence). CDR3 length: 16 amino acids. Trimming took 4 bases from V and 2 from J, leaving 13 bases between them.

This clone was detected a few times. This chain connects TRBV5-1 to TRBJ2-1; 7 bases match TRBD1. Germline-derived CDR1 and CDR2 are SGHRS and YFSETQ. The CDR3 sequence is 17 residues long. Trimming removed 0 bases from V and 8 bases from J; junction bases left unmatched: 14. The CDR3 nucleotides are TGCGCCAGCAGCTTGGTCCCTACAGGGGCAGGCACGGATGAGCAGTTCTTC. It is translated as CASSLVPTGAGTDEQFF. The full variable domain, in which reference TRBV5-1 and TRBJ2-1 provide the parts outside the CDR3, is KAGVTQTPRYLIKTRGQQVTLSCSPISGHRSVSWYQQTPGQGLQFLFEYFSETQRNKGNFPGRFSGRQFSNSRSEMNVSTLELGDSALYLCASSLVPTGAGTDEQFFGPGTRLTVL.

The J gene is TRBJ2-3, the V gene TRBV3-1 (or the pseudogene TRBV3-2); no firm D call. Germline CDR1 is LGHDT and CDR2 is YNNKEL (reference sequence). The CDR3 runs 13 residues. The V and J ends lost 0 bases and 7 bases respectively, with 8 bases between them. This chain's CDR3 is CASSQDTSHTQYF. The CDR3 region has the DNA TGTGCCAGCAGCCAAGATACGAGCCATACGCAGTATTTT.

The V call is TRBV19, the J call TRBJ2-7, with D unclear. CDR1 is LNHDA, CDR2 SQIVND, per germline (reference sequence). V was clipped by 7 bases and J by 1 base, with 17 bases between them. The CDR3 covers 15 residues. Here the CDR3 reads CASTISERKSYEQYV. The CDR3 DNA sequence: TGTGCCAGTACGATCTCGGAGAGGAAGTCCTACGAGCAGTACGTC.

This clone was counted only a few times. The CDR3 is CASRTDRGSGNTIYF. CDR3 bases: TGTGCCAGCAGGACGGACAGGGGTTCAGGAAACACCATATATTTT. The chain carries TRBV6-5 and TRBJ1-3; 9 nucleotides line up with TRBD1. Germline CDR1 reads MNHEY; CDR2 reads SVGAGI. Trimming removed 6 bases from V and 4 bases from J; junction bases left unmatched: 7. This CDR3 has 15 residues.

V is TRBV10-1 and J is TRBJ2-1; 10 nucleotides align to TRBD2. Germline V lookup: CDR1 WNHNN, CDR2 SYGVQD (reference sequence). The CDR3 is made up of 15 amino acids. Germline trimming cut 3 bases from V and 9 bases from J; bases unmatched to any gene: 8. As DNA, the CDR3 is TGCGCCAGCAGTGAAACTAGCGGGGATTGGGGTGAGCAGTTCTTC. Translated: CASSETSGDWGEQFF.